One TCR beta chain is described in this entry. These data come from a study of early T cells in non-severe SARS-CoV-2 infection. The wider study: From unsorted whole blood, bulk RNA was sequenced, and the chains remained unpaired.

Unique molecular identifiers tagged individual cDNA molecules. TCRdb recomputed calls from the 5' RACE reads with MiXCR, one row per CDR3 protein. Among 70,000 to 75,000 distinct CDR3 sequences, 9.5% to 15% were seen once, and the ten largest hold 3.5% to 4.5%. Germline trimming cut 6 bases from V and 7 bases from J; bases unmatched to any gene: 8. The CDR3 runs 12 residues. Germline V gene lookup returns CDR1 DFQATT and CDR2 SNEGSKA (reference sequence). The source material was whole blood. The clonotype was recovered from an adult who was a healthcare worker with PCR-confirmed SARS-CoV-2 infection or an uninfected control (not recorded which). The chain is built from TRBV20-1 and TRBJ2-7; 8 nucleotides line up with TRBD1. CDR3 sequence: CSAHTGGREQYF. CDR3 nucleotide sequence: TGCAGTGCCCATACAGGGGGTCGAGAGCAGTACTTC.